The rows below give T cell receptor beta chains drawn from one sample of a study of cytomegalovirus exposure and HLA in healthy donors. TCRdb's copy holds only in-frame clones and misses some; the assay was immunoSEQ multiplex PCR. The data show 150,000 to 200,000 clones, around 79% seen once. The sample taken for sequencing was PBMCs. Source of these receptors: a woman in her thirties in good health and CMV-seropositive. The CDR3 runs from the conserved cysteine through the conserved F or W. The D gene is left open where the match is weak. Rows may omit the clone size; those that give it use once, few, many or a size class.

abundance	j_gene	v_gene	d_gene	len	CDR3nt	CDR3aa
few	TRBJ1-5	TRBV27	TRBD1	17	TGTGCCAGCAAACTCTCCGGGACAGGGTATATAGATCAGCCCCAGCATTTT	CASKLSGTGYIDQPQHF
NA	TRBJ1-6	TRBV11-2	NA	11	TGTGCCAGCAGCTTAGGAGGACCCCTCCACTTT	CASSLGGPLHF
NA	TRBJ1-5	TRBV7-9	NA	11	TGTGCCAGCAGCAGAGGGGGGCCCCAGCATTTT	CASSRGGPQHF
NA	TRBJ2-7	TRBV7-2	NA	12	TGTGCCAGCAGCTTTTCAGCCTACGAGCAGTACTTC	CASSFSAYEQYF
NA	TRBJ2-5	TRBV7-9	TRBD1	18	TGTGCCAGCAGCTTAGGGCCGGGACAGGGCCCTCCAGGCGAGACCCAGTACTTC	CASSLGPGQGPPGETQYF
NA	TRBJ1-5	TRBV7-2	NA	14	TGTGCCAGCAGCTTAGTCCCAGGTAATCAGCCCCAGCATTTT	CASSLVPGNQPQHF
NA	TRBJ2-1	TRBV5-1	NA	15	TGCGCCAGCGCGTCCCCCGGGGGTCTGGGCAATGAGCAGTTCTTC	CASASPGGLGNEQFF
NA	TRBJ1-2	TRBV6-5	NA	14	TGTGCCAGCAGTCCGGATAGCGACTACTATGGCTACACCTTC	CASSPDSDYYGYTF
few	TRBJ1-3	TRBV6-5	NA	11	TGTGCCAGCTCGCAGGGAAACACCATATATTTT	CASSQGNTIYF
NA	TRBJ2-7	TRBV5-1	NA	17	TGCGCCAGCAGCTTCTCTGGAAGAGCGTACCCCCCCTACGAGCAGTACTTC	CASSFSGRAYPPYEQYF
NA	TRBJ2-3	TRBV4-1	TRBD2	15	TGCGCCAGCAGCCAGTGGGCCGGGGGGTCGGATACGCAGTATTTT	CASSQWAGGSDTQYF
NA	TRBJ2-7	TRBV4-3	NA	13	TGCGCCAGCAGCCAGACCGGGGGCTACGAGCAGTACTTC	CASSQTGGYEQYF
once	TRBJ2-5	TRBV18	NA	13	TGTGCCAGCTCACCAATGTTAGAAGAGACCCAGTACTTC	CASSPMLEETQYF
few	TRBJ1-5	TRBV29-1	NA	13	TGCAGCGTCGCAAGGGGCTTGGGTCAGCCCCAGCATTTT	CSVARGLGQPQHF
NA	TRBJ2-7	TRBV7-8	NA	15	TGTGCCAGCAGCTTGTCCATCTCAAGAGACTACGAGCAGTACTTC	CASSLSISRDYEQYF
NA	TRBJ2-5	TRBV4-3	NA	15	TGCGCCAGCAGCCAAGAGTTTCGGGTGCAAGAGACCCAGTACTTC	CASSQEFRVQETQYF
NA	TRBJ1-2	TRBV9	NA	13	TGTGCCAGCAGCGGAACTACACCCTATGGCTACACCTTC	CASSGTTPYGYTF
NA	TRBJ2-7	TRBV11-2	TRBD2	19	TGTGCCAGCAGCAGTAGACCGGGACTAGCGGGAGAGAGGACCTACGAGCAGTACTTC	CASSSRPGLAGERTYEQYF
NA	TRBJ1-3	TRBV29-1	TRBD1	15	TGCAGCGTTGGACAGGGTAGAGAATCTGGAAACACCATATATTTT	CSVGQGRESGNTIYF
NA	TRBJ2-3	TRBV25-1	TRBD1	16	TGTGCCAGCAGTGAAAGGAGGACAGGGAGCACAGATACGCAGTATTTT	CASSERRTGSTDTQYF
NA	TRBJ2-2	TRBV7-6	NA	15	TGTGCCAGCAGCTTAGTCCCTAGTACCACCGGGGAGCTGTTTTTT	CASSLVPSTTGELFF
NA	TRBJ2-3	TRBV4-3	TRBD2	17	TGCGCCAGCAGCCAAGAGGTGGCGGGGGGACTCACAGATACGCAGTATTTT	CASSQEVAGGLTDTQYF
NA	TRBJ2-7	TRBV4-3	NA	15	TGCGCCAGCAGCCATCCCCTCGGAACGGGTTACGAGCAGTACTTC	CASSHPLGTGYEQYF
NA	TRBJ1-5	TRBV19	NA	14	TGTGCCAGTCGAATTCCGGTGGGCAATCAGCCCCAGCATTTT	CASRIPVGNQPQHF
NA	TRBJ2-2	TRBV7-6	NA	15	TGTGCCAGCAGCGGGCCGGGGGAGAACACCGGGGAGCTGTTTTTT	CASSGPGENTGELFF
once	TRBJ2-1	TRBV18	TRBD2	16	TGTGCCAGCTCACCTCAACTAGCGGGAGATGGCAATGAGCAGTTCTTC	CASSPQLAGDGNEQFF
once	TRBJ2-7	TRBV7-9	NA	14	TGTTCCAGCAGCTTAACAGCGGACTCCTACGAGCAGTACTTC	CSSSLTADSYEQYF
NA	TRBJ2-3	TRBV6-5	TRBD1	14	TGTGCCAGCAGCTCAGGGGGCCGGTGGAATACGCAGTATTTT	CASSSGGRWNTQYF
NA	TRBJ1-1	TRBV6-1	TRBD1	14	TGTGCCAGCAGTGAAACTACAGGGGACACTGAAGCTTTCTTT	CASSETTGDTEAFF
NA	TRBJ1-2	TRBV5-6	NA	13	TGTGCCAGCAGCTTGGGAGCTACCGGGGGCTACACCTTC	CASSLGATGGYTF
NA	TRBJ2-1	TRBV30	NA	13	TGTGCCTGGAGTGGACTAACCACCAATGAGCAGTTCTTC	CAWSGLTTNEQFF
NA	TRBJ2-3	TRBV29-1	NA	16	TGCAGCGTTGAAGAAGGGTCACCAGGGGTTTCAGATACGCAGTATTTT	CSVEEGSPGVSDTQYF
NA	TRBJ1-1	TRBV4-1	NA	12	TGCGCCAGCAGCCAAGAAGGGGCTGCAGCTTTCTTT	CASSQEGAAAFF
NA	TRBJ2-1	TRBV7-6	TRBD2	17	TGTGCCAGCAGCTTACTAGCTAGCGGGGGGGCCTGGGCTGAGCAGTTCTTC	CASSLLASGGAWAEQFF
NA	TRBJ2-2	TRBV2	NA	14	TGTGCCAGCATCGACAGGCGGAACACCGGGGAGCTGTTTTTT	CASIDRRNTGELFF
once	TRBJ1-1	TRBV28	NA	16	TGTGCCAGCAGCCTCGAGGTGGGGAGGAGTATTACAGGAGCTTTCTTT	CASSLEVGRSITGAFF
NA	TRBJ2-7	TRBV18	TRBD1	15	TGTGCCAGCTCACTAGGACAGGGGAATTCCTACGAGCAGTACTTC	CASSLGQGNSYEQYF
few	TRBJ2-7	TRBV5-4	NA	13	TGTGCCAGCAGCTTGGCCCCATCCTACGAGCAGTACTTC	CASSLAPSYEQYF
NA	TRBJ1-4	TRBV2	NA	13	TGTGCCAGCAGTGAACAGGGTACCGAAAAACTGTTTTTT	CASSEQGTEKLFF
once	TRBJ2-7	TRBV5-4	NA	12	TGTGCCAGCAGCCTCGGACAGACCGAGCAGTACTTC	CASSLGQTEQYF
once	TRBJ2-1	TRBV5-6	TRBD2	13	TGTGCCAGCAGCTGGGACTACGCCAATGAGCAGTTCTTC	CASSWDYANEQFF
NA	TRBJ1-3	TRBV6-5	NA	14	TGTGCCAGCAAATATCAGGGCTCTGGAAACACCATATATTTT	CASKYQGSGNTIYF
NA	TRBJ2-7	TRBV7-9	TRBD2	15	TGTGCCAGCAGCCACCTACTAGCGGGAGGGGACGAGCAGTACTTC	CASSHLLAGGDEQYF
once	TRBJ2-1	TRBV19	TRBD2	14	TGTGCCAGCGCAGGAGCGGGAGGAGCCAATGAGCAGTTCTTC	CASAGAGGANEQFF
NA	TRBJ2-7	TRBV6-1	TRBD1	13	TGTGCCAGCAGTGAGACAGGGACCTACGAGCAGTACTTC	CASSETGTYEQYF
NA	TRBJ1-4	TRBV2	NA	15	TGTGCCAGCAGTGAAGTTGAAGGGGTGAATGAAAAACTGTTTTTT	CASSEVEGVNEKLFF
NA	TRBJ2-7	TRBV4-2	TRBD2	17	TGTGCCAGCAGCCAAGCTGCTGCGGGACTAGCGGACTACGAGCAGTACTTC	CASSQAAAGLADYEQYF
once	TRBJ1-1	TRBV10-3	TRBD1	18	TGTGCCATCAGCTCGAACTTGGGACAGGACAAAGTGGACACTGAAGCTTTCTTT	CAISSNLGQDKVDTEAFF
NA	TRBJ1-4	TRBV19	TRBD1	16	TGTGCCAGTAGTCCCGGACAGGGAGCGACTAATGAAAAACTGTTTTTT	CASSPGQGATNEKLFF
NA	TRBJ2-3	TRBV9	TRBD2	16	TGTGCCAGCAGCGTATCCCCCCGGGAGGGCCCAGATACGCAGTATTTT	CASSVSPREGPDTQYF
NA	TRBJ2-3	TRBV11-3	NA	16	TGTGCCAGCAGCTTAGGAACTGAGGCCCGAACAGATACGCAGTATTTT	CASSLGTEARTDTQYF
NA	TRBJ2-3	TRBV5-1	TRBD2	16	TGCGCCAGCAGCCTTCGAGCGGGAGGGGGCACAGATACGCAGTATTTT	CASSLRAGGGTDTQYF
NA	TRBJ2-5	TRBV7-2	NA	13	TGTGCCAGCAGCTTTGCCGGAGATGAGACCCAGTACTTC	CASSFAGDETQYF
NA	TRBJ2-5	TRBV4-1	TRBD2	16	TGCGCCAGCAGCCAAGGGGGGACTAGCGGACGGGAGACCCAGTACTTC	CASSQGGTSGRETQYF
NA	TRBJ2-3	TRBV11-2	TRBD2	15	TGTGCCAGCAGCTTTGACGGTGGGGGGGAAGATACGCAGTATTTT	CASSFDGGGEDTQYF
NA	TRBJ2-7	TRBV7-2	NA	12	TGTGCCAGCAGCTTACCAGGGTTCGAGCAGTACTTC	CASSLPGFEQYF